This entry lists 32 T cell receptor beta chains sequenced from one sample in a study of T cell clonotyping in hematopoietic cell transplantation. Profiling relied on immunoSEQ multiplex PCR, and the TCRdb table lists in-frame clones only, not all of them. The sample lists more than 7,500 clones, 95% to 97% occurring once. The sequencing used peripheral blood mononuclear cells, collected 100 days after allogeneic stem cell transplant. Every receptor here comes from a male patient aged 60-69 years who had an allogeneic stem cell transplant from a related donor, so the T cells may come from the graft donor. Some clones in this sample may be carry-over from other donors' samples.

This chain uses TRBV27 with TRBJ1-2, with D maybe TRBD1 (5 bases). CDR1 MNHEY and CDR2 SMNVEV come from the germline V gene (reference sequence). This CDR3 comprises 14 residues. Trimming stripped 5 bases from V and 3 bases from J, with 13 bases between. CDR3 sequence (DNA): TGTGCCAGCAGTCCCCTGGGGGGTGACTATGGCTACACCTTC. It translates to CASSPLGGDYGYTF.

Written as DNA, the CDR3 is TGTGCCAGCAGTTTAATAGTGCGGGGGGAGCATTTT. Protein sequence: CASSLIVRGEHF. The V gene is TRBV28, the J gene TRBJ1-5; D possibly corresponds to TRBD1 (5 bases). From germline, CDR1 is MDHEN and CDR2 SYDVKM. The V end was cut by 2 bases, the J end by 14 bases, with 13 bases between. This CDR3 spans 12 amino acids. Supplemented by reference TRBV28 and TRBJ1-5, the full variable domain reads DVKVTQSSRYLVKRTGEKVFLECVQDMDHENMFWYRQDPGLGLRLIYFSYDVKMKEKGDIPEGYSVSREKKERFSLILESASTNQTSMYLCASSLIVRGEHFGDGTRLSIL.

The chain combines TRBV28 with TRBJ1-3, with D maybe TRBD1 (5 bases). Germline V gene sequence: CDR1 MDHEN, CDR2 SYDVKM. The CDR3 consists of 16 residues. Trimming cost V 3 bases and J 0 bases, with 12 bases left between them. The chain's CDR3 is CASSFAGGFSGNTIYF. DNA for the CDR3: TGTGCCAGCAGTTTTGCTGGGGGTTTCTCTGGAAACACCATATATTTT. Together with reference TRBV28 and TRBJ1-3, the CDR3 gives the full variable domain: DVKVTQSSRYLVKRTGEKVFLECVQDMDHENMFWYRQDPGLGLRLIYFSYDVKMKEKGDIPEGYSVSREKKERFSLILESASTNQTSMYLCASSFAGGFSGNTIYFGEGSWLTVV.

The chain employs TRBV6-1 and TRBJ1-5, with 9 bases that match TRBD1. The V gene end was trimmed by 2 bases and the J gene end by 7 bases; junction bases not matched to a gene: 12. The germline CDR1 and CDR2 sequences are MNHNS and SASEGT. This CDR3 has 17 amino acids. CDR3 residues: CASSERTRNRGHQPQHF. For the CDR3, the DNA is TGTGCCAGCAGTGAAAGAACCCGGAACAGGGGGCACCAGCCCCAGCATTTT.

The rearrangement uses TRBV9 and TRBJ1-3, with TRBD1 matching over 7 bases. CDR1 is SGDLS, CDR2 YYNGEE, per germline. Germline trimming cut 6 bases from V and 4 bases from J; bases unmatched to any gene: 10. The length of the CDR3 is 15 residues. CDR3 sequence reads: CASTTGLTGGNTIYF. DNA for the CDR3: TGTGCCAGCACTACGGGGTTGACAGGGGGAAACACCATATATTTT.

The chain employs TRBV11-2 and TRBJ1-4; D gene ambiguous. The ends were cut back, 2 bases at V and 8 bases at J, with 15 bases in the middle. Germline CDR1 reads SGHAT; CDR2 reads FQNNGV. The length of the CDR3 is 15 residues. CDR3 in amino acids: CASSLLGLKAEKLFF. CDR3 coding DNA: TGTGCCAGCAGCTTACTCGGGCTAAAGGCGGAAAAACTGTTTTTT. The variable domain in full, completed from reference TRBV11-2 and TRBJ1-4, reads EAGVAQSPRYKIIEKRQSVAFWCNPISGHATLYWYQQILGQGPKLLIQFQNNGVVDDSQLPKDRFSAERLKGVDSTLKIQPAKLEDSAVYLCASSLLGLKAEKLFFGSGTQLSVL.

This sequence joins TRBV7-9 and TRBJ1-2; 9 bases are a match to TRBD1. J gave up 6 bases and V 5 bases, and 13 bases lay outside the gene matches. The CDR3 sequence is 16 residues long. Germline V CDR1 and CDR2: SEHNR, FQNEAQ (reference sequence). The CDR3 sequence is CASSPKTGTGPDGYTF. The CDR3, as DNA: TGTGCCAGCAGCCCAAAGACCGGGACAGGGCCGGATGGCTACACCTTC.

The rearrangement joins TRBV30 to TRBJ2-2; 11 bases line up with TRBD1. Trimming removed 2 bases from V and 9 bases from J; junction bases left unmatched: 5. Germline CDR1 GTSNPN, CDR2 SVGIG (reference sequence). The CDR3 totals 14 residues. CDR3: CAWSPGQGAWELFF. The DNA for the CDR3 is TGTGCCTGGAGTCCCGGACAGGGGGCTTGGGAGCTGTTTTTT. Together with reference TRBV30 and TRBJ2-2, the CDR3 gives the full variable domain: SQTIHQWPATLVQPVGSPLSLECTVEGTSNPNLYWYRQAAGRGLQLLFYSVGIGQISSEVPQNLSASRPQDRQFILSSKKLLLSDSGFYLCAWSPGQGAWELFFGEGSRLTVL.

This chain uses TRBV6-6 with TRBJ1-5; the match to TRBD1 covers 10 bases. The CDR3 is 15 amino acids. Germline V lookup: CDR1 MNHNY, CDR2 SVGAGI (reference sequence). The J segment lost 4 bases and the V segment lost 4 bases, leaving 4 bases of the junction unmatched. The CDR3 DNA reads TGTGCCAGCAGTTTAAAGGGACAGGGGAATCAGCCCCAGCATTTT. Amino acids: CASSLKGQGNQPQHF.

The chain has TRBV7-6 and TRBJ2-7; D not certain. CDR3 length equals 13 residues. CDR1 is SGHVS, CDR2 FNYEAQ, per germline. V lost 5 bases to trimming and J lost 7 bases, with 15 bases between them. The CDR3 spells CASSDPFRQEQYF. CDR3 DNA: TGTGCCAGCAGCGACCCATTTCGGCAGGAGCAGTACTTC.

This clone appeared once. The CDR3 reads CASSLTGGGKLFF. CDR3 DNA: TGTGCCAGCAGTTTGACAGGGGGAGGAAAACTGTTTTTT. The V gene is TRBV6-5, the J gene TRBJ1-4; TRBD1 matches 9 bases. This CDR3 is built from 13 residues. Germline V gene data show CDR1 as MNHEY and CDR2 as SVGAGI. V was clipped by 4 bases and J by 10 bases; unmatched bases: 4.

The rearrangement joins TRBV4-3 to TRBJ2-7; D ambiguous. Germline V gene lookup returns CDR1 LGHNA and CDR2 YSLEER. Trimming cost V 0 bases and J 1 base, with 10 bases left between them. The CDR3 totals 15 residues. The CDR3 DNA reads TGCGCCAGCAGCCAAGAAGGGTCAGCTTCCTACGAGCAGTACTTC. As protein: CASSQEGSASYEQYF.

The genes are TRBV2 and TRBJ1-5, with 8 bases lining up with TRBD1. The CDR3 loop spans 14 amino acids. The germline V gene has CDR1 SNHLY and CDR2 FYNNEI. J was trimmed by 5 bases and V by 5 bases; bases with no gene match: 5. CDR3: CASSWDRKDQPQHF. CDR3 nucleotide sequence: TGTGCCAGCAGTTGGGACAGGAAAGATCAGCCCCAGCATTTT.

The CDR3 here is CASSLVGYASEQYF. CDR3 DNA sequence: TGTGCCAGCAGCTTAGTCGGTTACGCTAGCGAGCAGTACTTC. This chain joins TRBV7-2 and TRBJ2-7; D ambiguous. CDR3 length: 14 residues. With 1 base removed from V and 6 bases from J, the gap between germline ends came to 13 bases. Per the germline V gene, CDR1 is SGHTA and CDR2 is FQGNSA. The full variable domain, completed using reference TRBV7-2 and TRBJ2-7, is GAGVSQSPSNKVTEKGKDVELRCDPISGHTALYWYRQSLGQGLEFLIYFQGNSAPDKSGLPSDRFSAERTGGSVSTLTIQRTQQEDSAVYLCASSLVGYASEQYFGPGTRLTVT.

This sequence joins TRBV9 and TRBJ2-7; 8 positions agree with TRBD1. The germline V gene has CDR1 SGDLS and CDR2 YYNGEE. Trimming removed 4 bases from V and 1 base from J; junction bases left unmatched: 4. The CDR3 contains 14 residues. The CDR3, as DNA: TGTGCCAGCAGCCCGAGGGACAGGTCCTACGAGCAGTACTTC. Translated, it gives CASSPRDRSYEQYF.

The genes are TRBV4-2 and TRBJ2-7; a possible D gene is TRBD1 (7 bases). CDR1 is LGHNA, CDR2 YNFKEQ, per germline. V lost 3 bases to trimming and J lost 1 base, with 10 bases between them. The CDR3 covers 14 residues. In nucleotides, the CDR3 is TGTGCCAGCAGCCAGGGGGGACAGTCCTACGAGCAGTACTTC. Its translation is CASSQGGQSYEQYF.

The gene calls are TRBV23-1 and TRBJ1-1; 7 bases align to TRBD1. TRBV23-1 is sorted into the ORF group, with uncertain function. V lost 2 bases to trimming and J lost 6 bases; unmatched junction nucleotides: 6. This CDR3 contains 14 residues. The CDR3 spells CASSQRQGGPEAFF. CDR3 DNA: TGCGCCAGCAGTCAACGGCAGGGGGGGCCTGAAGCTTTCTTT.

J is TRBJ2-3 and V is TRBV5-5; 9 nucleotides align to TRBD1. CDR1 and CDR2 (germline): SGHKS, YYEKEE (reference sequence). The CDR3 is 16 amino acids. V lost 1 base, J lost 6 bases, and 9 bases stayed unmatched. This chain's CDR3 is CASSLPGTGSTDTQYF. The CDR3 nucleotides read TGTGCCAGCAGCTTGCCCGGGACAGGGTCAACGGATACGCAGTATTTT.

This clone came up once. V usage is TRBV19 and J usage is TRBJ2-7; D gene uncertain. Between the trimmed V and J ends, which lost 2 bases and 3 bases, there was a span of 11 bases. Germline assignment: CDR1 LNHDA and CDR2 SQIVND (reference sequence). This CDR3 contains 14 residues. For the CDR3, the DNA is TGTGCCAGTAGTATAAGTCGCCGAGGCTACGAGCAGTACTTC. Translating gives CASSISRRGYEQYF.

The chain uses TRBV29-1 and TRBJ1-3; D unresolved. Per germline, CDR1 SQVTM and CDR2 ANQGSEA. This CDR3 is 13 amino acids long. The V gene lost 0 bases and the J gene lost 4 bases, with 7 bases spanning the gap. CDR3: CSVEDPSGNTIYF. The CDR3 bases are TGCAGCGTTGAAGACCCTTCCGGAAACACCATATATTTT.

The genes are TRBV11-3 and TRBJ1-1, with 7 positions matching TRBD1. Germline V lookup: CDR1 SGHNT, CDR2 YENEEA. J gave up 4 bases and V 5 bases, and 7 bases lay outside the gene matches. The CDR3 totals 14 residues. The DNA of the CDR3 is TGTGCCAGCAGCGAACTGACAGGGCTCACTGAAGCTTTCTTT. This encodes CASSELTGLTEAFF.

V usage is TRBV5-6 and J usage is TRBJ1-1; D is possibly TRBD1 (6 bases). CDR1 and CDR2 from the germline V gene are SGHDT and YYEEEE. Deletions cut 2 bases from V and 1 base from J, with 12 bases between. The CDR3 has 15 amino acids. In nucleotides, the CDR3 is TGTGCCAGCAGCTTATGGGGGCTTAGGAACACTGAAGCTTTCTTT. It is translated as CASSLWGLRNTEAFF.

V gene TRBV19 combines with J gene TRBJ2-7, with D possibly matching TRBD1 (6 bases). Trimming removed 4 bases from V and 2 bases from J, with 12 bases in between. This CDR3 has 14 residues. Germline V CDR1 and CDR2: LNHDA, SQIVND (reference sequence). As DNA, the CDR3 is TGTGCCAGTAGTACCCACGGGACACCCTACGAGCAGTACTTC. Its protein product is CASSTHGTPYEQYF.

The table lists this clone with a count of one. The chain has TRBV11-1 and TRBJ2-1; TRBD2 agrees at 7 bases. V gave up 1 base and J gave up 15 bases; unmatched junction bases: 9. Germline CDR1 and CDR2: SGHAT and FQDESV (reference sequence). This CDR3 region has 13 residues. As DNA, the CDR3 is TGTGCCAGCAGCTTAGTAGTCAGCGGGGATATGTTCTTC. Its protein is CASSLVVSGDMFF.

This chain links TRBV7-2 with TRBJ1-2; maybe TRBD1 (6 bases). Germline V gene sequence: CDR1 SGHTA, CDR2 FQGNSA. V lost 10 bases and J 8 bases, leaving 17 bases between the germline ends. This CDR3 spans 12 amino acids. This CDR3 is CATRGGRGGYTF. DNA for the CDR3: TGTGCCACTCGCGGGGGGCGGGGCGGCTACACCTTC.

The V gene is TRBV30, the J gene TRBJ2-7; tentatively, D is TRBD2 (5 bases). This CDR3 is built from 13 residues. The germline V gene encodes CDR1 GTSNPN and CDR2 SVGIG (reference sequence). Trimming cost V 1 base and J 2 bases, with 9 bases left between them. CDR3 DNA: TGTGCCTGGAGTGCGGACTGGACCTACGAGCAGTACTTC. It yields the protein CAWSADWTYEQYF.

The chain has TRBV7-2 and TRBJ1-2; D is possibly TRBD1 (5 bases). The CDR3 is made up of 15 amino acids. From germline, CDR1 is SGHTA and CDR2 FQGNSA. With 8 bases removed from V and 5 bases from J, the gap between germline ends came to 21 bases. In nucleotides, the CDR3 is TGTGCCAGCGGCAAGCGGGACGCCAAAGCGTATGGCTACACCTTC. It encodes CASGKRDAKAYGYTF. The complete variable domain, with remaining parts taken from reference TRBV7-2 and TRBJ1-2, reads GAGVSQSPSNKVTEKGKDVELRCDPISGHTALYWYRQSLGQGLEFLIYFQGNSAPDKSGLPSDRFSAERTGGSVSTLTIQRTQQEDSAVYLCASGKRDAKAYGYTFGSGTRLTVV.

Written as DNA, the CDR3 is TGTGCCAGCAGCCCCTCTGGGACAGTCTCTGGAAACACCATATATTTT. Translating gives CASSPSGTVSGNTIYF. This chain links TRBV9 with TRBJ1-3; 7 bases match TRBD1. The CDR3 runs 16 residues. Germline CDR1 is SGDLS and CDR2 is YYNGEE. Trimming removed 4 bases from V and 0 bases from J; junction bases left unmatched: 7.

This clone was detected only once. CDR3 sequence reads: CSASRAREQFF. The DNA for the CDR3 is TGCAGTGCTAGCCGCGCGCGCGAGCAGTTCTTC. This chain connects TRBV20-1 to TRBJ2-1; D is undetermined. Germline V gene sequence: CDR1 DFQATT, CDR2 SNEGSKA (reference sequence). V dropped 3 bases and J dropped 10 bases, with 10 bases sitting between them. The length of the CDR3 is 11 residues.

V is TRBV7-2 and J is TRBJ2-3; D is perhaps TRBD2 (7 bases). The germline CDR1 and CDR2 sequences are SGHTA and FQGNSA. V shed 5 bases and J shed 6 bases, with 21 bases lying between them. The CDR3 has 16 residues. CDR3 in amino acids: CASSRRVEGGADTQYF. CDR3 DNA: TGTGCCAGCAGCCGACGGGTCGAAGGGGGGGCTGATACGCAGTATTTT.

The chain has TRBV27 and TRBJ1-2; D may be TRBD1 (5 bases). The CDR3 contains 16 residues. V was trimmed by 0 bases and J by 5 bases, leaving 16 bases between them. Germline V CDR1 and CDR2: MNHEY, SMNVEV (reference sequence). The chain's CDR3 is CASSLSAGISAYGYTF. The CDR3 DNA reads TGTGCCAGCAGTTTATCGGCAGGGATTAGCGCATATGGCTACACCTTC.

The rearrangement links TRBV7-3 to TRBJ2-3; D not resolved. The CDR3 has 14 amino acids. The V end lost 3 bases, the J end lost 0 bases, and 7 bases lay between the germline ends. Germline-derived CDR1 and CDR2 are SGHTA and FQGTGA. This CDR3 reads CASSLSSSTDTQYF. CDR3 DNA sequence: TGTGCCAGCAGCTTGTCCAGTAGCACAGATACGCAGTATTTT.